A selection of T cell receptor beta chains follows, all from one sample in a study of blood T cell repertoires in COVID-19. Assay: immunoSEQ multiplex PCR; the TCRdb copy retains only in-frame clones and omits some. This table has about 230,000 clones, more than 75% appearing once. The sample comprised peripheral blood. The source is a man aged 45 to 65 with COVID-19, enrolled during active disease. Each CDR3 is given without its conserved first and last residue.

v_call	j_call	cdr3_aa
TRBV18	TRBJ2-2	ASSVLRSTGELF
TRBV4-2	TRBJ2-7	ASSQGKVAGLSSYEQY
TRBV7-9	TRBJ1-3	ASSSTPLSGNTIY
TRBV7-9	TRBJ2-5	ASSLGLQETQY
TRBV29-1	TRBJ2-7	SVTRTGDYEQY
TRBV5-4	TRBJ1-2	ASSQDRGDYGYT
TRBV6-2/TRBV6-3	TRBJ2-3	ASSPLDTQY
TRBV19	TRBJ1-3	ASTGGFGSGNTIY
TRBV2	TRBJ2-7	ASSVTSWEQY
TRBV7-6	TRBJ2-7	ASSFGLAGRNEQY
TRBV19	TRBJ2-3	APTKSWGAGADTQY
TRBV30	TRBJ2-3	AWREQGGTDTQY
TRBV19	TRBJ1-4	ASSIQVNEKLF
TRBV28	TRBJ2-2	ASSSQGMNTGELF
TRBV9	TRBJ1-2	ASSVVSTENYGYT
TRBV5-1	TRBJ2-7	ASSLAPGQGREQY
TRBV21-1	TRBJ2-7	ASSKEVTRRYEQY
TRBV7-9	TRBJ1-3	ASSLASRGSGNTIY
TRBV4-1	TRBJ2-5	ASSQGGGFETQY
TRBV5-1	TRBJ2-7	ASSFGTLSSYEQY
TRBV9	TRBJ2-7	ASSVLGDRNYEQY
TRBV27	TRBJ1-1	ASSPSRQGTTEAF
TRBV24-1	TRBJ2-3	ATGQGADTQY
TRBV28	TRBJ2-1	ASSSIHGQKSYNEQF
TRBV18	TRBJ2-1	ASSPRWTSSHEQF
TRBV27	TRBJ1-2	ASSLSGTGYGYT
TRBV5-1	TRBJ2-1	ASSLASGSENEQF
TRBV23-1	TRBJ2-5	ASSPGQGEETQY